The TCR beta chain described here comes from a study of blood T cells in healthy people across ages (dated by TCRdb to about 2015). General notes on the study: In model experiments, template switching captured about one uniquely barcoded TCR beta cDNA molecule for every two T cells. The donors were divided into four age groups: young (average about 15 years), middle-aged (approximately 42), aged (approximately 62) and long-lived (around 80). The study measured age-related changes in TCR beta repertoire diversity using deep sequencing normalized with unique cDNA molecular identifiers. The study analyzed two additional independent replicas of 1 million unique cDNA reads from the same blood draw for two donors, one aged 18 to 29 and one aged 80 or older. To avoid experimental bias, donors of different ages were randomly spread across the sequencing lanes.

This clonotype was observed a single time. The target of this receptor is not known. Qualities for individual bases were not recorded, and no much larger clone is one base off. Libraries were constructed by 5' RACE. Sequencing instrument: Illumina HiSeq 2500. A second roughly 7 to 11 cycle PCR used a sample-barcoded 5' primer and a J-beta primer mix. Each TCR beta cDNA molecule received a unique molecular identifier from a template-switch 5' adaptor carrying 12 random nucleotides. At least 2.5 million CDR3-containing paired-end reads were obtained from each sample. The Mint cDNA synthesis kit, primed by a TRBC-specific oligonucleotide, was used to synthesize first-strand cDNA from all RNA. Following uracil-DNA glycosylase treatment, all cDNA underwent a first 18-cycle PCR with the universal primers M1SS and BC2_uni_R. The original pipeline was this. For normalization, 1 million high-quality reads were randomly selected from each sample, with every read carrying a distinct molecular identifier. Reads sharing molecular identifiers were discarded rather than binned into consensus sequences. MiTCR, set to a Q25 quality threshold and the strictest error-elimination algorithm, was used for CDR3 identification, clonotype clustering and error correction. Lower-bound total TCR beta diversity was estimated with a nonparametric unseen species model using Euler transformation. The raw public reads went through TCRdb reprocessing: fastp at Q25, MiXCR clone calling, in-frame beta chains kept. Every CDR3 protein is listed once, alongside the most common genes and DNA of its rows. Clone size and V and J calls follow TCRdb, not the original study. In this sample the table shows 600,000 to 1,000,000 distinct CDR3 sequences, 55% to 75% of which occur a single time. About 20% of the sample goes to the ten largest clones.

Systemically healthy Caucasian individuals from Russia, roughly 40 in total and aged roughly 6 to 95 years, were included as donors. Each donor gave approximately 9.4 milliliters of peripheral blood, drawn into EDTA-treated Vacutainer tubes. Ficoll-Paque density-gradient centrifugation was used to isolate PBMCs, with at least 6.5 million obtained per sample. Trizol reagent was used to extract total RNA from the PBMCs, yielding at least 6 micrograms per sample. For every donor, flow cytometry on a PBMC aliquot measured the percentage of naive CD45RAhigh/CD27high T cells. Measured from the cysteine to the phenylalanine, the CDR3 is 15 residues long. Just CDR3 DNA is preserved here, 45 bases in frame from base 1. V was cut back by 9 bases and J by 2 bases, leaving a gap of 18 bases between them. Per the germline V gene, SNHLY is the CDR1 and FYNNEI is the CDR2. On the study overall, not on this receptor specifically: Estimates of total diversity from one million sequenced T cells were regarded as lower bounds and underestimates. A strong correlation was found between observed TCR beta diversity and the percentage of naive T cells measured by flow cytometry. As age increased, observed TCR beta diversity per million T cells dropped in a roughly linear way, and a significant reduction was already evident by age around 41. Conclusive comparison of naive and antigen-experienced compartments was prevented by the profiling of bulk unsorted PBMCs. Compared with the aged group, the long-lived group had more naive CD4+ T cells, fewer expanded clones and increased TCR diversity, a pattern suggesting age selection. Donor CMV infection status was unknown, potentially confounding age-related changes in expanded clonotypes.

Sequenced input: blood. The receptor chain draws on TRBV2 and TRBJ2-3; TRBD1 is possibly the D segment (6 matching bases). The sequence was collected from a man aged 25-40 years in good health. The DNA is TGTGCCAGTCGACGCATAGGGGGACCCACAGATACGCAGTATTTT. This sequence encodes CASRRIGGPTDTQYF.